This T cell receptor (beta chain) was observed in a study of Ad26.COV2.S vaccination and SARS-CoV-2 variants. This sample's treatment: approximately 18 received Ad26.COV2.S at low or high dose, single or two shots; roughly five received placebo; per-sample allocation not given. On day 63 after the first injection, vaccine and placebo recipients gave samples. This table comes from immunoSEQ multiplex PCR, and its TCRdb copy is limited to in-frame clones, with some not included. The sample lists about 350,000 clones, roughly 90% seen once, with 6.4% in the top ten. The CDR3 contains 12 residues. CDR1 MGHRA and CDR2 YSYEKL come from the germline V gene. Deletions cut 1 base from V and 11 bases from J, with 11 bases between.

Sequenced material: peripheral blood, taken in a trial of Ad26.COV2.S vaccine versus placebo. The rearrangement joins TRBV4-1 to TRBJ1-1; D ambiguous. This receptor was obtained from a person between 18 and 60 years old who received the Ad26.COV2.S COVID-19 vaccine or a placebo. The CDR3 DNA reads as TGCGCCAGCAGCCAAGGGGCGGATCCGGCTTTCTTT. Translating it yields CASSQGADPAFF.